These 27 T cell receptor beta chains share one sample of origin, sequenced in a study of blood T cell repertoires in COVID-19. Sequencing used immunoSEQ multiplex PCR; TCRdb keeps in-frame clones, though not all of them. Among 350,000 to 400,000 clones, 70% to 90% were seen once, and the ten largest hold 7% to 7.5%. Sequencing was carried out using peripheral blood. The receptors shown here come from an older woman with COVID-19, enrolled during active disease.

In DNA form, the CDR3 reads TGTGCCAGCAGCCAAGACAGGGTACACACAGATACGCAGTATTTT. Encoded protein: CASSQDRVHTDTQYF. The chain employs TRBV11-1 and TRBJ2-3, with 7 positions matching TRBD1. CDR3 length equals 15 residues. With V trimmed by 5 bases and J by 2 bases, 7 bases remained unmatched. The germline V gene has CDR1 SGHAT and CDR2 FQDESV (reference sequence).

This chain connects TRBV30 to TRBJ1-5, with D perhaps matching TRBD1 (5 bases). The CDR3 totals 14 residues. Between the trimmed V and J ends, which lost 4 bases and 4 bases, there was a span of 14 bases. The germline V gene encodes CDR1 GTSNPN and CDR2 SVGIG (reference sequence). The CDR3 coding sequence is TGTGCCTGGACCGGCAGGGTAGAAAATCAGCCCCAGCATTTT. This encodes CAWTGRVENQPQHF.

The count of this clone is one. J is TRBJ2-7 and V is TRBV5-8, with D unresolved. The CDR3 has 14 residues. Trimming shortened V by 0 bases and J by 6 bases, and 13 bases separated the two germline ends. Germline values: CDR1 SGHTS, CDR2 YDEGEE. CDR3 DNA: TGTGCCAGCAGCTTGGTTCCGGGTAGGAGCGAGCAGTACTTC. It translates to CASSLVPGRSEQYF. Complete variable domain (other parts from reference TRBV5-8 and TRBJ2-7): EAGVTQSPTHLIKTRGQQATLRCSPISGHTSVYWYQQALGLGLQFLLWYDEGEERNRGNFPPRFSGRQFPNYSSELNVNALELEDSALYLCASSLVPGRSEQYFGPGTRLTVT.

This clone appeared once. The rearrangement links TRBV2 to TRBJ1-5, with 9 bases matching TRBD1. CDR1 SNHLY and CDR2 FYNNEI come from the germline V gene. This CDR3 is 18 amino acids long. The V segment lost 5 bases and the J segment 6 bases; nucleotides outside the gene matches: 17. As DNA, the CDR3 is TGTGCCAGCAGTATACACTGGACAGGGGATTCATCTACTCAGCCCCAGCATTTT. It translates to CASSIHWTGDSSTQPQHF.

This clone has a handful of counts. The chain couples TRBV10-3 to TRBJ1-1; no firm D call. The CDR3 length is 15 residues. CDR1 is ENHRY, CDR2 SYGVKD, per germline. V lost 8 bases and J 0 bases, leaving 16 bases between the germline ends. The CDR3 DNA follows: TGTGCCATCCGAAGTCCCCGGGGAATGAACACTGAAGCTTTCTTT. It translates to CAIRSPRGMNTEAFF.

This clone was detected only once. Distinct nucleotide sequences in the sample also encode this CDR3. The genes are TRBV30 and TRBJ1-1; the match to TRBD1 covers 10 bases. In germline, CDR1 is GTSNPN, CDR2 SVGIG (reference sequence). Germline trimming cut 2 bases from V and 5 bases from J; bases unmatched to any gene: 2. This CDR3 contains 13 residues. The CDR3: CAWSRTGGTEAFF. The CDR3 nucleotides are TGTGCCTGGAGTCGGACAGGGGGGACTGAAGCTTTCTTT.

V and J are TRBV11-2 and TRBJ2-2, with 7 bases aligning to TRBD2. Germline V gene lookup returns CDR1 SGHAT and CDR2 FQNNGV. The V segment lost 3 bases and the J segment 7 bases; nucleotides outside the gene matches: 5. This CDR3 is 14 amino acids long. For the CDR3, the DNA is TGTGCCAGCAGCTTGGTAGGACTAGGCGGGGAGCTGTTTTTT. Protein sequence: CASSLVGLGGELFF.

The V gene is TRBV7-8, the J gene TRBJ1-4; D remains unclear. CDR1 and CDR2 from the germline V gene are SGHVS and FQNEAQ. The CDR3 is 18 residues long. The germline V and J ends were trimmed by 5 bases and 8 bases, with 27 bases remaining between them. The CDR3 loop is CASSLPLGGPHQKEKLFF. CDR3 coding DNA: TGTGCCAGCAGCCTACCACTGGGAGGGCCGCACCAGAAGGAAAAACTGTTTTTT.

Points on this clone: Other DNA sequences in the same sample also yield this CDR3. V is TRBV30 and J is TRBJ1-1, with D unresolved. V lost 0 bases and J lost 0, with 8 bases in between. The germline V gene encodes CDR1 GTSNPN and CDR2 SVGIG (reference sequence). The CDR3 contains 14 residues. The CDR3 here is CAWSVQLMNTEAFF. In DNA form, the CDR3 reads TGTGCCTGGAGTGTACAGCTAATGAACACTGAAGCTTTCTTT.

The chain recombines TRBV7-2 with TRBJ2-7; D is possibly TRBD2 (7 bases). V lost 6 bases and J 2 bases, leaving 20 bases between the germline ends. In germline, CDR1 is SGHTA, CDR2 FQGNSA. The CDR3 is 16 amino acids. This CDR3 is CASSLIHAGATYEQYF. In DNA form, the CDR3 reads TGTGCCAGCAGTTTAATCCACGCGGGGGCCACCTACGAGCAGTACTTC. The variable domain in full, with the rest retrieved from reference TRBV7-2 and TRBJ2-7, is GAGVSQSPSNKVTEKGKDVELRCDPISGHTALYWYRQSLGQGLEFLIYFQGNSAPDKSGLPSDRFSAERTGGSVSTLTIQRTQQEDSAVYLCASSLIHAGATYEQYFGPGTRLTVT.

The CDR3 DNA reads as TGCAGTGCTAGTCGGGGGTTGTCTGAAGCTTTCTTT. Amino acid sequence: CSASRGLSEAFF. V gene TRBV20-1 combines with J gene TRBJ1-1; a weak D match, TRBD1 (5 bases). This CDR3 has 12 residues. V was shortened by 3 bases and J by 6 bases, with 11 bases between the two germline ends. Germline lookup yields CDR1 DFQATT and CDR2 SNEGSKA (reference sequence).

This chain joins TRBV5-6 and TRBJ2-7; 9 bases match TRBD1. The ends lost 4 bases at V and 3 bases at J; junction bases unmatched: 2. The CDR3 extends over 13 amino acids. The germline gives CDR1 SGHDT, CDR2 YYEEEE. Here the CDR3 reads CASSEDRGYEQYF. The CDR3 nucleotides read TGTGCCAGCAGCGAGGACAGGGGCTACGAGCAGTACTTC.

The chain joins TRBV5-1 to TRBJ2-1; TRBD2 agrees at 8 bases. The CDR3 extends over 15 amino acids. V dropped 4 bases and J dropped 4; count of bases not matched to a gene: 7. Germline lookup yields CDR1 SGHRS and CDR2 YFSETQ. The CDR3 protein is CASSQVASGYNEQFF. The CDR3 DNA sequence: TGCGCCAGCAGCCAGGTCGCTAGCGGGTACAATGAGCAGTTCTTC. The variable domain in full, with the rest retrieved from reference TRBV5-1 and TRBJ2-1, is KAGVTQTPRYLIKTRGQQVTLSCSPISGHRSVSWYQQTPGQGLQFLFEYFSETQRNKGNFPGRFSGRQFSNSRSEMNVSTLELGDSALYLCASSQVASGYNEQFFGPGTRLTVL.

The rearrangement uses TRBV11-2 and TRBJ2-7; 7 bases agree with TRBD1. CDR1 and CDR2 from the germline V gene are SGHAT and FQNNGV. The CDR3 runs to 17 residues. Trimming removed 1 base from V and 0 bases from J; junction bases left unmatched: 9. The CDR3 DNA is TGTGCCAGCAGCTTAGCCTTTTCGGGACAGAGCTCCTACGAGCAGTACTTC. Its translation is CASSLAFSGQSSYEQYF.

This chain joins TRBV4-2 and TRBJ1-1; TRBD1 aligns across 11 bases. Per the germline V gene, CDR1 is LGHNA and CDR2 is YNFKEQ. J lost 5 bases, V lost 2 bases, and 4 bases had no gene match. This CDR3 has 15 residues. The CDR3 region is CASSQPGQGGTEAFF. CDR3 bases: TGTGCCAGCAGCCAACCGGGACAGGGGGGTACTGAAGCTTTCTTT.

The J gene is TRBJ2-5, the V gene TRBV11-3; 10 bases fit TRBD2. The CDR3 is made up of 17 amino acids. Germline CDR1 reads SGHNT; CDR2 reads YENEEA. Trimming cost V 5 bases and J 5 bases; bases outside gene matches: 14. The CDR3 loop is CASSTRGSGGSWETQYF. The DNA for the CDR3 is TGTGCCAGCAGCACCCGGGGTAGCGGGGGGTCTTGGGAGACCCAGTACTTC.

The V and J genes are TRBV18 and TRBJ2-5, with 8 nucleotides matching TRBD2. The CDR3 extends over 17 amino acids. CDR1 and CDR2 from the germline V gene are KGHSH and LQKENI. V trimming: 3 bases; J trimming: 5 bases; junction bases outside the gene matches: 14. In nucleotides, the CDR3 is TGTGCCAGCTCACCCCGAGGCGGGGGGTTAAACCGGGAGACCCAGTACTTC. Its protein is CASSPRGGGLNRETQYF. Combining the CDR3 with reference TRBV18 and TRBJ2-5 gives the whole variable domain NAGVMQNPRHLVRRRGQEARLRCSPMKGHSHVYWYRQLPEEGLKFMVYLQKENIIDESGMPKERFSAEFPKEGPSILRIQQVVRGDSAAYFCASSPRGGGLNRETQYFGPGTRLLVL.

The V and J genes are TRBV2 and TRBJ1-2; D unresolved. There are 11 residues in the CDR3. Per germline, CDR1 SNHLY and CDR2 FYNNEI. Trimming left V 5 bases short and J 3 bases short, with 4 bases between. CDR3: CASSLYYGYTF. The CDR3 DNA sequence: TGTGCCAGCAGTCTTTACTATGGCTACACCTTC.

The chain combines TRBV13 with TRBJ2-7, with D possibly matching TRBD1 (5 bases). The CDR3 is 13 residues long. Germline V gene data show CDR1 as PRHDT and CDR2 as FYEKMQ (reference sequence). V was clipped by 6 bases and J by 6 bases, with 15 bases between them. The CDR3: CASRDQTGFEQYF. Written as DNA, the CDR3 is TGTGCCAGCAGAGATCAAACAGGTTTCGAGCAGTACTTC.

The V gene is TRBV30, the J gene TRBJ1-6, with 11 positions matching TRBD1. CDR1 and CDR2 (germline): GTSNPN, SVGIG (reference sequence). V gave up 4 bases and J gave up 8 bases; unmatched junction bases: 4. The CDR3 sequence is 14 residues long. CDR3 nucleotides: TGTGCCTGGAATTGGGGACAGGGGGATTCACCCCTCCACTTT. The encoded protein is CAWNWGQGDSPLHF.

This chain links TRBV2 with TRBJ2-5; the D is unclear. Trimming took 7 bases from V and 5 from J, leaving 11 bases between them. The CDR3 has 12 residues. Germline lookup yields CDR1 SNHLY and CDR2 FYNNEI. The CDR3 coding sequence is TGTGCCAGCATTGTCAGGCGCGAGACCCAGTACTTC. Encoded protein: CASIVRRETQYF.

This clone occurred a few times. V usage is TRBV10-1 and J usage is TRBJ2-7; 9 positions agree with TRBD1. J gave up 5 bases and V 3 bases, and 14 bases lay outside the gene matches. This CDR3 region has 17 residues. Germline assignment: CDR1 WNHNN and CDR2 SYGVQD (reference sequence). The CDR3 region is CASSDPSGQGRRNEQYF. CDR3 nucleotide sequence: TGCGCCAGCAGTGACCCATCGGGACAGGGTCGGCGAAACGAGCAGTACTTC.

This clone came up once. CDR3 sequence: CASSPRTGQTNQPQHF. CDR3 in DNA: TGTGCCAGTAGTCCCAGGACAGGGCAAACCAATCAGCCCCAGCATTTT. The genes are TRBV19 and TRBJ1-5; 8 nucleotides align to TRBD1. V lost 5 bases, J lost 3 bases, and 9 bases stayed unmatched. This CDR3 spans 16 amino acids. Germline V gene lookup returns CDR1 LNHDA and CDR2 SQIVND (reference sequence).

This clone was picked up a small number of times. This chain uses TRBV4-3 with TRBJ2-2; the D gene is possibly TRBD2 (5 bases). The germline gives CDR1 LGHNA, CDR2 YSLEER. The V end was cut by 3 bases, the J end by 1 base, with 9 bases between. The CDR3 has 15 residues. The CDR3 DNA follows: TGCGCCAGCAGCCAGGAACTAGTGAACACCGGGGAGCTGTTTTTT. Amino acids: CASSQELVNTGELFF.

This rearrangement joins TRBV9 to TRBJ2-5; 12 nucleotides agree with TRBD2. The J segment lost 7 bases and the V segment lost 3 bases, leaving 4 bases of the junction unmatched. Looked up from germline, CDR1 is SGDLS and CDR2 is YYNGEE. The CDR3 runs to 14 residues. Here the CDR3 reads CASSGLAGEGTQYF. As DNA, the CDR3 is TGTGCCAGCAGCGGACTAGCGGGGGAGGGGACCCAGTACTTC.

The chain carries TRBV4-3 and TRBJ1-1; 9 bases line up with TRBD1. The CDR3 runs 14 residues. The ends lost 4 bases at V and 5 bases at J; junction bases unmatched: 5. Looked up from germline, CDR1 is LGHNA and CDR2 is YSLEER. Here the CDR3 DNA reads TGCGCCAGCAGCCTAGGGGACAGGGAAACTGAAGCTTTCTTT. Its translation: CASSLGDRETEAFF.

The chain carries TRBV7-2 and TRBJ1-2; D gene ambiguous. The germline V gene has CDR1 SGHTA and CDR2 FQGNSA. This CDR3 is 13 amino acids long. Trimming stripped 3 bases from V and 4 bases from J, with 9 bases between. CDR3 sequence: CASSFSDLYGYTF. The CDR3 region has the DNA TGTGCCAGCAGCTTTAGCGACCTCTATGGCTACACCTTC. Variable domain in full (rest from reference TRBV7-2 and TRBJ1-2): GAGVSQSPSNKVTEKGKDVELRCDPISGHTALYWYRQSLGQGLEFLIYFQGNSAPDKSGLPSDRFSAERTGGSVSTLTIQRTQQEDSAVYLCASSFSDLYGYTFGSGTRLTVV.